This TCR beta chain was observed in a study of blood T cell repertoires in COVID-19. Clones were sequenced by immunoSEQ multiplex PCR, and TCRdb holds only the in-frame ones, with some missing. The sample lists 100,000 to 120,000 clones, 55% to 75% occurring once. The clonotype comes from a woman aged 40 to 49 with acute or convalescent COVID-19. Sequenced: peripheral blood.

The CDR3 loop is CAWVYRGVYEQYF. Here the CDR3 DNA reads TGTGCCTGGGTTTACAGGGGGGTTTACGAGCAGTACTTC. The V gene is TRBV6-6, the J gene TRBJ2-7, with 8 bases identical to TRBD1. J lost 4 bases, V lost 11 bases, and 10 bases had no gene match. Germline V gene lookup returns CDR1 MNHNY and CDR2 SVGAGI (reference sequence). The length of the CDR3 is 13 residues.